Each of the 24 T cell receptor beta chains below was sequenced from the same sample in a study of early T cells in non-severe SARS-CoV-2 infection. MiXCR, applied by TCRdb to the 5' RACE reads, yields one record per CDR3 protein. The sample carries tens of thousands of distinct CDR3 sequences, around 19% recorded once. The sample consisted of whole blood, taken at baseline. These receptors were collected from an adult who was a healthcare worker with PCR-confirmed SARS-CoV-2 infection or an uninfected control (not recorded which).

In the case of this clonotype: A junction end diverges from the germline sequence, so it may reflect a read error. The J gene is TRBJ1-1, the V gene TRBV5-1; D is undetermined. The CDR3 is 15 amino acids. Germline values: CDR1 SGHRS, CDR2 YFSETQ. This chain's CDR3 is CASSLAQVRGTEAFF. The CDR3 nucleotides read TGCGCCAGCAGTTTGGCCCAAGTTCGGGGTACTGAAGCTTTCTTT.

This chain connects TRBV5-5 to TRBJ2-7; perhaps TRBD1 as D (5 bases). Trimming took off 4 bases at V and 3 bases at J, with 11 bases between the two ends. Germline V gene lookup returns CDR1 SGHKS and CDR2 YYEKEE (reference sequence). The CDR3 has 13 residues. The CDR3 DNA is TGTGCCAGCAGCCGACAGAGTGACTACGAGCAGTACTTC. Translated: CASSRQSDYEQYF.

V usage is TRBV28 and J usage is TRBJ1-6; D unresolved. Germline lookup yields CDR1 MDHEN and CDR2 SYDVKM. CDR3 length: 15 residues. V lost 5 bases, J lost 8 bases, and 16 bases lay in between. As DNA, the CDR3 is TGTGCCAGCAGTCCCCCGCACAATCCCTATTCACCCCTCCACTTT. Translation gives CASSPPHNPYSPLHF.

J is TRBJ2-7 and V is TRBV9, with no clear D. Germline V gene lookup returns CDR1 SGDLS and CDR2 YYNGEE. The length of the CDR3 is 15 residues. V lost 1 base and J 0 bases, leaving 11 bases between the germline ends. As DNA, the CDR3 is TGTGCCAGCAGCGTACAACCGCATAGCTCCTACGAGCAGTACTTC. Encoded protein: CASSVQPHSSYEQYF.

This clonotype has a handful of counts. The chain links TRBV27 to TRBJ2-5, with D tentatively TRBD1 (5 bases). The CDR3 length is 13 residues. V shed 4 bases and J shed 1 base, with 7 bases lying between them. Germline V gene lookup returns CDR1 MNHEY and CDR2 SMNVEV (reference sequence). CDR3 bases: TGTGCCAGCAGTTATAGGGGCCAAGAGACCCAGTACTTC. Its translation: CASSYRGQETQYF.

Only a few counts were recorded for this clonotype. The chain has TRBV4-2 and TRBJ2-6, with 7 bases aligning to TRBD2. CDR3 length: 17 amino acids. Germline-derived CDR1 and CDR2 are LGHNA and YNFKEQ. V was clipped by 5 bases and J by 0 bases; unmatched bases: 7. The CDR3 protein is CASSKDGGSSGANVLTF. CDR3 coding DNA: TGTGCCAGCAGCAAGGACGGGGGGAGCTCTGGGGCCAACGTCCTGACTTTC.

The chain combines TRBV28 with TRBJ2-7; D might be TRBD2 (6 bases). Germline-derived CDR1 and CDR2 are MDHEN and SYDVKM. V lost 5 bases, J lost 3 bases, and 11 bases lay in between. The CDR3 is 13 residues long. CDR3 in DNA: TGTGCCAGCAGTCGGAGGGGACTCTACGAGCAGTACTTC. Translating it yields CASSRRGLYEQYF.

Here the CDR3 reads CASRQADLAKNIQYF. The CDR3 DNA reads as TGTGCCAGTAGACAAGCGGATTTAGCCAAAAACATTCAGTACTTC. The chain recombines TRBV19 with TRBJ2-4, with a possible D match to TRBD2 (5 bases). V dropped 6 bases and J dropped 0 bases, with 12 bases sitting between them. CDR1 and CDR2 (germline): LNHDA, SQIVND (reference sequence). The CDR3 extends over 15 amino acids.

This clonotype showed up just a few times. J is TRBJ2-2 and V is TRBV11-2, with 11 positions matching TRBD2. Per germline, CDR1 SGHAT and CDR2 FQNNGV. The V segment lost 5 bases and the J segment 6 bases; nucleotides outside the gene matches: 5. CDR3 length: 15 residues. The CDR3 coding sequence is TGTGCCAGCAGCAATAGCGGGGGGGCCCCCGGGGAGCTGTTTTTT. It translates to CASSNSGGAPGELFF.

This clonotype turned up a few times. DNA of the CDR3: TGCGCCAGCAGTGGCGCCTGGGCCGGGGAGCTGTTTTTT. Translating gives CASSGAWAGELFF. V gene TRBV10-1 combines with J gene TRBJ2-2; D gene ambiguous. Germline V gene lookup returns CDR1 WNHNN and CDR2 SYGVQD (reference sequence). Trimming removed 4 bases at V and 6 bases at J, with 9 bases between. The CDR3 is made up of 13 amino acids.

The V call is TRBV4-1, the J call TRBJ2-1; D is unclear. The CDR3 has 15 residues. V lost 3 bases and J lost 7, with 16 bases in between. In germline, CDR1 is MGHRA, CDR2 YSYEKL. This CDR3 is CASSQYSNSRNEQFF. In nucleotides, the CDR3 is TGCGCCAGCAGCCAGTACAGCAACTCAAGGAATGAGCAGTTCTTC.

The chain joins TRBV20-1 to TRBJ2-3, with a tentative D call TRBD2 (6 bases). V lost 6 bases to trimming and J lost 3 bases, with 10 bases between them. The length of the CDR3 is 12 residues. Germline V gene sequence: CDR1 DFQATT, CDR2 SNEGSKA (reference sequence). CDR3 sequence reads: CSARSGTDTQYF. The CDR3 bases are TGCAGTGCCAGAAGCGGGACAGATACGCAGTATTTT.

This sequence joins TRBV7-6 and TRBJ1-4; TRBD1 aligns across 8 bases. Trimming at V came to 8 bases and at J to 9 bases, leaving 17 bases not matched to a gene. Germline V gives CDR1 SGHVS, CDR2 FNYEAQ. The CDR3 contains 16 residues. This CDR3 reads CASGPTGDLYIQKLFF. CDR3 nucleotide sequence: TGTGCCAGCGGCCCGACAGGGGACCTTTATATACAAAAACTGTTTTTT. The whole variable domain, filled in from reference TRBV7-6 and TRBJ1-4, reads GAGVSQSPRYKVTKRGQDVALRCDPISGHVSLYWYRQALGQGPEFLTYFNYEAQQDKSGLPNDRFSAERPEGSISTLTIQRTEQRDSAMYRCASGPTGDLYIQKLFFGSGTQLSVL.

This rearrangement joins TRBV7-9 to TRBJ2-7; 9 nucleotides agree with TRBD1. Germline trimming cut 4 bases from V and 3 bases from J; bases unmatched to any gene: 7. The CDR3 consists of 15 residues. Per germline, CDR1 SEHNR and CDR2 FQNEAQ (reference sequence). In nucleotides, the CDR3 is TGTGCCAGCAGCTGGGCCGGGACAGGGAACTACGAGCAGTACTTC. Translation gives CASSWAGTGNYEQYF. The variable domain in full, completed from reference TRBV7-9 and TRBJ2-7, reads DTGVSQNPRHKITKRGQNVTFRCDPISEHNRLYWYRQTLGQGPEFLTYFQNEAQLEKSRLLSDRFSAERPKGSFSTLEIQRTEQGDSAMYLCASSWAGTGNYEQYFGPGTRLTVT.

This clonotype was detected only a few times. The CDR3 sequence: CASNRVLLTGITGNTIYF. As DNA, the CDR3 is TGTGCCAGCAACCGCGTTCTCTTGACAGGGATTACTGGAAACACCATATATTTT. The chain is built from TRBV12-3 or TRBV12-4 and TRBJ1-3, with 7 bases fitting TRBD1. The CDR3 totals 18 residues. J was trimmed by 2 bases and V by 7 bases; bases with no gene match: 17.

In DNA form, the CDR3 reads TGTGCCAGCAGCTTAGTGTCCGGTGCTGGCTACACCTTC. Protein sequence: CASSLVSGAGYTF. This chain connects TRBV7-9 to TRBJ1-2; no firm D call. The CDR3 runs to 13 residues. Germline V gene lookup returns CDR1 SEHNR and CDR2 FQNEAQ (reference sequence). Trimming pared 1 base from V and 7 bases from J, leaving 10 bases between.

There are a few counts of this clonotype. The V and J genes are TRBV12-3 or TRBV12-4 and TRBJ1-4; weak D call: TRBD1 (5 bases). V lost 5 bases and J lost 8, with 18 bases in between. CDR3 length equals 15 residues. This chain's CDR3 is CASSPRGSRGEKLFF. CDR3 bases: TGTGCCAGCAGTCCCCGGGGCTCCCGGGGGGAAAAACTGTTTTTT.

This clonotype was detected many times. The chain carries TRBV6-6 and TRBJ2-3; either TRBD1 or TRBD2 may fit D (5 bases each). Trimming removed 5 bases at V and 4 bases at J, with 16 bases between. The CDR3 is 15 amino acids. Germline CDR1 is MNHNY and CDR2 is SVGAGI (reference sequence). CDR3 nucleotides: TGTGCCAGCAGTAGGATCGCCCAGGGAGCAGATACGCAGTATTTT. This gives the protein CASSRIAQGADTQYF.

V and J are TRBV6-2 or TRBV6-3 and TRBJ1-1, with TRBD1 as a possible D gene (6 bases). CDR1 and CDR2 (germline): MNHEY, SVGEGT. This CDR3 comprises 13 residues. V was trimmed by 6 bases and J by 7 bases, leaving 15 bases between them. The CDR3 spells CASRNDRMGEAFF. CDR3 coding DNA: TGTGCCAGCAGGAACGACAGGATGGGTGAAGCTTTCTTT.

The chain employs TRBV7-2 and TRBJ1-5; no reliable D call. This CDR3 has 14 amino acids. Germline V gives CDR1 SGHTA, CDR2 FQGNSA. Trimming took 5 bases from V and 4 from J, leaving 12 bases between them. CDR3 in amino acids: CASSVKGNNQPQHF. DNA for the CDR3: TGTGCCAGCAGCGTCAAAGGGAATAATCAGCCCCAGCATTTT.

This clonotype was detected only a few times. The genes are TRBV7-9 and TRBJ2-2; D assignment may be TRBD1 or TRBD2 (6 bases each). CDR1 and CDR2 (germline): SEHNR, FQNEAQ (reference sequence). The CDR3 consists of 16 residues. Trimming took 8 bases from V and 4 from J, leaving 20 bases between them. As DNA, the CDR3 is TGTGCCAGCTCCACCCCCCGGGGGCAGGGCACCGGGGAGCTGTTTTTT. As protein: CASSTPRGQGTGELFF.

This clonotype has at least ten counts. The chain has TRBV18 and TRBJ1-4; D gene unclear. This CDR3 is built from 13 residues. V lost 3 bases and J 7 bases, leaving 9 bases between the germline ends. Germline assignment: CDR1 KGHSH and CDR2 LQKENI. The DNA for the CDR3 is TGTGCCAGCTCACCGGGGAGAGGTGAAAAACTGTTTTTT. It specifies CASSPGRGEKLFF.

The sample holds a few counts of this clonotype. The gene calls are TRBV29-1 and TRBJ2-7; D tentatively fits TRBD1 or TRBD2 (6 bases each). Trimming pared 3 bases from V and 6 bases from J, leaving 12 bases between. Germline assignment: CDR1 SQVTM and CDR2 ANQGSEA. The CDR3 length is 12 residues. CDR3 nucleotide sequence: TGCAGCGTTGATGGGGGGCATACCGAGCAGTACTTC. Its translation is CSVDGGHTEQYF.

This clonotype was detected a few times. The V and J genes are TRBV7-2 and TRBJ2-5; 10 nucleotides line up with TRBD2. The trim removed 5 bases at V and 1 base at J, leaving 7 bases unmatched. Per the germline V gene, CDR1 is SGHTA and CDR2 is FQGNSA. The CDR3 sequence is 16 residues long. The CDR3 coding sequence is TGTGCCAGCAGCCCCGGACTAGCGGCAATCCAAGAGACCCAGTACTTC. Encoded protein: CASSPGLAAIQETQYF.